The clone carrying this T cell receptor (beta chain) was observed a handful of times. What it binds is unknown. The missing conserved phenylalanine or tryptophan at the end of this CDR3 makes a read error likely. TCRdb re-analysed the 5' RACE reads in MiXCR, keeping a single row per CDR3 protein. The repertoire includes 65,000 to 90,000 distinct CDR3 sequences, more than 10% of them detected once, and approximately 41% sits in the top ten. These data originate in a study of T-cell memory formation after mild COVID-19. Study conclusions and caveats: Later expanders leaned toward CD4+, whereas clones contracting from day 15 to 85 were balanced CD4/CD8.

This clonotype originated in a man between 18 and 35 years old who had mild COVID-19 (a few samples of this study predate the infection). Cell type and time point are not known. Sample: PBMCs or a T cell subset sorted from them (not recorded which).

In nucleotides, the CDR3 is TGCGCCAGCAGCCAAGTCTTGCTAGCGGGCATCCGTAGCACAGATACGCAGTATCTT. Amino acids: CASSQVLLAGIRSTDTQYL. The chain uses TRBV4-1 and TRBJ2-3; 8 bases are shared with TRBD2. Germline-derived CDR1 and CDR2 are MGHRA and YSYEKL. Losses at the gene ends were 1 base for V and 0 bases for J; bases not matched to a gene: 12. CDR3 size: 19 residues.